This T cell receptor (beta chain) was profiled in a study of blood T cell repertoires in COVID-19. Study-wide context: Both acute and convalescent COVID-19 samples were obtained from the United States, Italy and Spain. T cells, B-cell-depleted T cells, or PBMCs supplied cDNA or gDNA.

Seattle patients were enrolled during active infection and followed longitudinally. In germline, CDR1 is LNHDA, CDR2 SQIVND (reference sequence). CDR3 length: 19 residues. The V gene end was trimmed by 4 bases and the J gene end by 1 base; junction bases not matched to a gene: 14. Profiling relied on immunoSEQ multiplex PCR, and the TCRdb table lists in-frame clones only, not all of them. Of fewer than 650,000 clones listed, approximately 88% were seen once; the top ten hold around 7.8%. The genes are TRBV19 and TRBJ1-5; TRBD1 matches 9 bases. This clonotype originated in a woman aged 50 to 65 with COVID-19, enrolled during active disease. Input material: peripheral blood. CDR3 sequence reads: CASSKALRDRAKSNQPQHF. CDR3 bases: TGTGCCAGTAGTAAGGCCCTCCGGGACAGGGCGAAGAGCAATCAGCCCCAGCATTTT. Complete variable domain (other parts from reference TRBV19 and TRBJ1-5): DGGITQSPKYLFRKEGQNVTLSCEQNLNHDAMYWYRQDPGQGLRLIYYSQIVNDFQKGDIAEGYSVSREKKESFPLTVTSAQKNPTAFYLCASSKALRDRAKSNQPQHFGDGTRLSIL.